The 14 T cell receptor beta chains given below trace back to one sample, sequenced in a study of T cells in Graves' hyperthyroidism and ophthalmopathy. Researchers amplified the TCR beta CDR3 regions from RNA transcripts. TCR CDR3 underwent first-round RT-PCR with the HTBI primer set. TCRdb recomputed calls from the multiplex PCR reads with MiXCR, one row per CDR3 protein. This table has around 350,000 distinct CDR3 sequences, about a sixth appearing once. The specimen sequenced was blood. These receptors all stem from a woman between 18 and 29 years old with Graves' hyperthyroidism that later progressed to Graves' ophthalmopathy.

The chain is built from TRBV27 and TRBJ2-4; D gene unclear. The V end was cut by 6 bases, the J end by 1 base, with 13 bases between. Germline V CDR1 and CDR2: MNHEY, SMNVEV (reference sequence). This CDR3 is 15 amino acids long. The chain's CDR3 is CASRAVGPAKNIQYF. DNA for the CDR3: TGTGCCAGCAGAGCCGTAGGACCGGCCAAAAACATTCAGTACTTC.

In its sample, this clonotype was seen many times. This chain connects TRBV6-1 to TRBJ2-2; D assignment may be TRBD1 or TRBD2 (5 bases each). The CDR3 is 14 amino acids. The germline gives CDR1 MNHNS, CDR2 SASEGT. Trimming shortened V by 7 bases and J by 1 base, and 10 bases separated the two germline ends. CDR3 in DNA: TGTGCCAGCATGAGGGGTGGGAACACCGGGGAGCTGTTTTTT. The encoded protein is CASMRGGNTGELFF.

This clonotype was observed many times. This chain connects TRBV24-1 to TRBJ2-3; D is unresolved. This CDR3 spans 14 amino acids. Trimming cost V 6 bases and J 1 base, with 10 bases left between them. Looked up from germline, CDR1 is KGHDR and CDR2 is SFDVKD. Written as DNA, the CDR3 is TGTGCCACCAGTACAACCGCTGGCACAGATACGCAGTATTTT. Protein: CATSTTAGTDTQYF.

The sample holds a few counts of this clonotype. The V gene is TRBV20-1, the J gene TRBJ2-2; 10 nucleotides match TRBD2. J gave up 3 bases and V 2 bases, and 3 bases lay outside the gene matches. From germline, CDR1 is DFQATT and CDR2 SNEGSKA (reference sequence). CDR3 length: 15 residues. The CDR3 DNA sequence: TGCAGTGCTAGAATAGCGGGAGGCGACACCGGGGAGCTGTTTTTT. It specifies CSARIAGGDTGELFF.

This clonotype was found a few times. This chain connects TRBV29-1 to TRBJ2-3; D is unresolved. CDR3 size: 16 residues. With 6 bases removed from V and 2 bases from J, the gap between germline ends came to 21 bases. CDR1 and CDR2 from the germline V gene are SQVTM and ANQGSEA. The CDR3 spells CSVAGRSPLPTDTQYF. The CDR3 DNA is TGCAGCGTCGCCGGAAGGAGCCCGCTGCCCACAGATACGCAGTATTTT.

This clonotype was found many times. The chain is built from TRBV2 and TRBJ1-5; no firm D call. The V and J ends lost 3 bases and 4 bases respectively, with 19 bases between them. This CDR3 comprises 17 residues. Per the germline V gene, CDR1 is SNHLY and CDR2 is FYNNEI. CDR3 bases: TGTGCCAGCAGTGACCGGGGAGCCGAGTGGGATAATCAGCCCCAGCATTTT. Translating it yields CASSDRGAEWDNQPQHF.

The V gene is TRBV5-1, the J gene TRBJ2-1, with D possibly matching TRBD2 (6 bases). V shed 5 bases and J shed 8 bases, with 23 bases lying between them. The CDR3 has 16 amino acids. Germline assignment: CDR1 SGHRS and CDR2 YFSETQ. In DNA form, the CDR3 reads TGCGCCAGCAGAAGATTGGGGAGCTTGGGGGGATATGAGCAGTTCTTC. This translates into CASRRLGSLGGYEQFF.

This clonotype was counted only a few times. This chain connects TRBV20-1 to TRBJ1-4; no definite D call. V was pared by 0 bases and J by 7 bases, with 6 bases between. From germline, CDR1 is DFQATT and CDR2 SNEGSKA (reference sequence). CDR3 length: 12 residues. The CDR3 nucleotides read TGCAGTGCTAGAGATCTTGGTGAAAAACTGTTTTTT. This translates into CSARDLGEKLFF.

J is TRBJ2-1 and V is TRBV15; D remains unclear. Germline assignment: CDR1 LNHNV and CDR2 YYDKDF (reference sequence). Trimming took off 0 bases at V and 8 bases at J, with 14 bases between the two ends. CDR3 length: 15 amino acids. Here the CDR3 DNA reads TGTGCCACCAGCAGAGATCGTCGGAGTTTCGATGAGCAGTTCTTC. It encodes CATSRDRRSFDEQFF.

The chain has TRBV6-2 or TRBV6-3 and TRBJ2-1; D possibly uses TRBD1 or TRBD2 (5 bases each). This CDR3 spans 15 amino acids. Per the germline V gene, CDR1 is MNHEY and CDR2 is SVGEGT. The V and J ends lost 6 bases and 2 bases respectively, with 14 bases between them. The CDR3 DNA follows: TGTGCCAGCAGCCCGGGACCACGCACCTACAATGAGCAGTTCTTC. This encodes CASSPGPRTYNEQFF.

V gene TRBV28 combines with J gene TRBJ1-5; D remains ambiguous. The V end was cut by 0 bases, the J end by 0 bases, with 9 bases between. CDR1 MDHEN and CDR2 SYDVKM come from the germline V gene. This CDR3 is 16 amino acids long. The CDR3 region is CASSLWGIYSNQPQHF. The CDR3 DNA reads as TGTGCCAGCAGTTTATGGGGGATCTATAGCAATCAGCCCCAGCATTTT.

The table lists this clonotype with a few counts. This chain uses TRBV20-1 with TRBJ2-1; 7 nucleotides agree with TRBD1. Germline CDR1 reads DFQATT; CDR2 reads SNEGSKA (reference sequence). With 3 bases clipped from V and 3 bases from J, the junction kept 14 bases outside the gene matches. The CDR3 is 17 amino acids. The CDR3 sequence is CSARKELQGNFYNEQFF. CDR3 DNA: TGCAGTGCTAGGAAAGAGTTACAGGGGAATTTCTACAATGAGCAGTTCTTC.

This clonotype was seen at least ten times. The chain combines TRBV28 with TRBJ1-2; D is unclear. The CDR3 runs to 14 residues. CDR1 MDHEN and CDR2 SYDVKM come from the germline V gene. Trimming shortened V by 3 bases and J by 0 bases, and 8 bases separated the two germline ends. The chain's CDR3 is CASSLPGANYGYTF. Written as DNA, the CDR3 is TGTGCCAGCAGTTTGCCAGGAGCTAACTATGGCTACACCTTC.

This clonotype was detected many times. The chain employs TRBV7-2 and TRBJ1-2, with D maybe TRBD1 (5 bases). Trimming left V 3 bases short and J 3 bases short, with 11 bases between. Germline V gene sequence: CDR1 SGHTA, CDR2 FQGNSA. This CDR3 spans 14 amino acids. In nucleotides, the CDR3 is TGTGCCAGCAGCTTTCCGGGACCCTACTATGGCTACACCTTC. Protein: CASSFPGPYYGYTF.